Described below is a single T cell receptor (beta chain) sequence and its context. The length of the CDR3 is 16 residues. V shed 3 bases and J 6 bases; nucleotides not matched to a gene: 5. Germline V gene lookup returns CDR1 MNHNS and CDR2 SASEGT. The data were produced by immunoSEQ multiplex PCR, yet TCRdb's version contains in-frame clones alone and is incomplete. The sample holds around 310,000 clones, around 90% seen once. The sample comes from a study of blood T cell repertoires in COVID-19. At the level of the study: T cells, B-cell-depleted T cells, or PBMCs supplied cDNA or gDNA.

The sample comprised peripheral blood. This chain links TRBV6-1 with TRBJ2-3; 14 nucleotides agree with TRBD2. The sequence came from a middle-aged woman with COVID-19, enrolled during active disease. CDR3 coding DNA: TGTGCCAGCAGTGACGGACTAGCGGGGGGATATGATACGCAGTATTTT. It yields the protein CASSDGLAGGYDTQYF.